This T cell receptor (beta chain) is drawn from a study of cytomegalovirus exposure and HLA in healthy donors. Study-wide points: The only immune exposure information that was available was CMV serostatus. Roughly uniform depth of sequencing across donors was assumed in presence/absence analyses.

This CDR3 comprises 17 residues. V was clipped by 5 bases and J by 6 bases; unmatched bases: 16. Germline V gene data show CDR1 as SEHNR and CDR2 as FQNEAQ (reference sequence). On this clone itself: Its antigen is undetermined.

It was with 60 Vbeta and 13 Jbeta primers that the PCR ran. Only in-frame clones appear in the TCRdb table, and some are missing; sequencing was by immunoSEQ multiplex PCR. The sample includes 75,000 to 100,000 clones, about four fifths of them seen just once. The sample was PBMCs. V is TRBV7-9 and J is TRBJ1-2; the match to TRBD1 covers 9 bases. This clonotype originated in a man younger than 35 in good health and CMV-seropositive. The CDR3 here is CASSRIQQGAEENGYTF. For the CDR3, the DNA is TGTGCCAGCAGCAGGATTCAACAGGGGGCCGAAGAGAATGGCTACACCTTC.